This TCR beta chain was observed in a study of shared clonotypes between healthy human individuals. Study-level background: Per donor, three plates held CD4 naive cells, three held CD4 memory, two held CD8 naive and one held CD8 memory. Study results and caveats: Clonotype sharing among donors was expected to depend on sequencing depth. Naive subsets, compared against memory subsets, generally had larger estimated richness values.

The table came from immunoSEQ multiplex PCR; TCRdb's copy has only in-frame clones and leaves some out. The data show approximately 810,000 clones, 80% to 95% seen once. The CDR3 totals 15 residues. CDR1 SGDLS and CDR2 YYNGEE come from the germline V gene. V was clipped by 0 bases and J by 4 bases; unmatched bases: 4. Positively selected for CCR7, the CD45RO-negative cells used as naive CD8 cells excluded terminally differentiated effector memory CD45RA+ cells. Concerning this clone itself: Its antigen is unknown.

Sequencing input: naive CD8+ T cells sorted from blood. The J gene is TRBJ2-3, the V gene TRBV9; 8 nucleotides match TRBD1. The origin of this receptor is a man aged 30-40 years in good health. This CDR3 reads CASSVGAGGADTQYF. In DNA, the CDR3 is TGTGCCAGCAGCGTAGGGGCAGGGGGCGCAGATACGCAGTATTTT.